The sequence of this T cell receptor (beta chain) was determined in a study of T cells in Graves' hyperthyroidism and ophthalmopathy. This clonotype was seen many times. There are 16 residues in the CDR3. Losses at the gene ends were 4 bases for V and 1 base for J; bases not matched to a gene: 7. Per germline, CDR1 SGHRS and CDR2 YFSETQ. There were TCR beta CDR3 regions amplified from RNA transcripts. An initial round of RT-PCR targeting the TCR CDR3 relied on the HTBI primer set. TCRdb fed the multiplex PCR reads into MiXCR, producing one record per CDR3 protein. The profile shows over 350,000 distinct CDR3 sequences, over 13% of them singletons.

This chain uses TRBV5-1 with TRBJ2-3; TRBD1 agrees at 9 bases. The receptor comes from a man aged 45-60 years with Graves' ophthalmopathy. Input material: blood. CDR3: CASSPGGQGGTDTQYF. As DNA, the CDR3 is TGCGCCAGCAGCCCCGGGGGACAGGGAGGCACAGATACGCAGTATTTT.